This TCR beta chain is drawn from a study of blood T cells in healthy people across ages. Study-wide findings and caveats: Expanded clonotype changes were possibly confounded by unknown donor CMV status. Any conclusive comparison of naive versus antigen-experienced cells was prevented by using unsorted PBMCs.

To note about this clonotype: The antigen is undetermined.

A sample-barcoded 5' primer and a J-beta primer mix were used in a second PCR of roughly 6 to 11 cycles. MiXCR, applied by TCRdb to the 5' RACE reads, yields one record per CDR3 protein. The profile covers 550,000 to 700,000 distinct CDR3 sequences, with 27% appearing a single time and approximately 17% taken by the ten largest. Donors gave roughly 10 milliliters of peripheral blood apiece. Isolation per sample recovered at least 7 million PBMCs. Trimming took off 3 bases at V and 3 bases at J, with 9 bases between the two ends. Germline CDR1 and CDR2: SGHDN and FVKESK. This CDR3 spans 14 amino acids.

This chain connects TRBV14 to TRBJ2-1, with no clear D. Sequences were obtained from blood. The sequence was obtained from a woman aged 65 to 85 in good health. The CDR3 is CASSHSLNYNEQFF. Written as DNA, the CDR3 is TGTGCCAGCAGCCACTCATTGAACTACAATGAGCAGTTCTTC.